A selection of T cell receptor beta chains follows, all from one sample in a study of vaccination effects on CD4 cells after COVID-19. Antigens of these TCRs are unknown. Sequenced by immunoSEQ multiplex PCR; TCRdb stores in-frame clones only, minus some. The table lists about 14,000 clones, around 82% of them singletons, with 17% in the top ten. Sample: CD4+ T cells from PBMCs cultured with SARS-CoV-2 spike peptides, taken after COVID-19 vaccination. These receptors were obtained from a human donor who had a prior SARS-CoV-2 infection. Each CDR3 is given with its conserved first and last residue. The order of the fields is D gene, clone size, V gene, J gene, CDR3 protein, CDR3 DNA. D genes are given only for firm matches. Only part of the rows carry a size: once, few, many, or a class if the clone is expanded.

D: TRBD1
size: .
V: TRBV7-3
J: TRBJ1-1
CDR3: CASSSQGGISEAFF
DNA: TGTGCCAGCAGTTCCCAGGGGGGCATATCTGAAGCTTTCTTT

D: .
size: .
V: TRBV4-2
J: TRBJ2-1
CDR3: CASSQDAGNNEQFF
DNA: TGTGCCAGCAGCCAAGACGCGGGTAACAATGAGCAGTTCTTC

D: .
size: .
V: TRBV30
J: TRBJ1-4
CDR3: CAWSQVNEKLFF
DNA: TGTGCCTGGAGCCAGGTTAATGAAAAACTGTTTTTT

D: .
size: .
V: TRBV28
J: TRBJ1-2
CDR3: CASSDPTGPTYGYTF
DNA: TGTGCCAGCAGTGACCCCACAGGGCCAACCTATGGCTACACCTTC

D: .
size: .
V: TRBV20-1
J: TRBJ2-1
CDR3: CSASRLVEGHEQFF
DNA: TGCAGTGCTAGTCGCCTAGTAGAGGGACATGAGCAGTTCTTC

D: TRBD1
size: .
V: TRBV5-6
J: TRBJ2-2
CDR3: CASSFLQGAQNTGELFF
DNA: TGTGCCAGCAGCTTCCTACAGGGGGCTCAGAACACCGGGGAGCTGTTTTTT

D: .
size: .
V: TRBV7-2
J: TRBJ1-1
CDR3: CASSLDTNTEAFF
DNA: TGTGCCAGCAGCTTGGACACGAACACTGAAGCTTTCTTT

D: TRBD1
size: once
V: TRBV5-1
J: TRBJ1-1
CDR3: CASSLEGGRNTEAFF
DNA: TGCGCCAGCAGCTTGGAAGGGGGCCGGAACACTGAAGCTTTCTTT

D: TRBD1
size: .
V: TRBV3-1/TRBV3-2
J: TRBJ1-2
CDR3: CASSHPGTGIYGYTF
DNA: TGTGCCAGCAGCCATCCCGGGACAGGGATCTATGGCTACACCTTC

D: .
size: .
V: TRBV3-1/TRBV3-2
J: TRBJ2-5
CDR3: CASSQDQETQYF
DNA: TGTGCCAGCAGCCAAGATCAAGAGACCCAGTACTTC

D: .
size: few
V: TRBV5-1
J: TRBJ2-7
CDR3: CASSLWLTGSYEQYF
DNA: TGCGCCAGCAGCTTGTGGTTAACAGGGTCCTACGAGCAGTACTTC

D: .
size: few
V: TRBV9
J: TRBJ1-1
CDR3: CASSVDVLNTEAFF
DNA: TGTGCCAGCAGCGTAGACGTCTTGAACACTGAAGCTTTCTTT

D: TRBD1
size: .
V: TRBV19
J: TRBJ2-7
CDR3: CASSIGTGGQYEQYF
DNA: TGTGCCAGTAGTATAGGGACAGGGGGCCAGTACGAGCAGTACTTC

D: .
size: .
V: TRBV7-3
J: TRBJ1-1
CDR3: CASSQTKETEAFF
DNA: TGTGCCAGCAGCCAGACGAAAGAGACTGAAGCTTTCTTT

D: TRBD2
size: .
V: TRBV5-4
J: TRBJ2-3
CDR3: CASNLIGLAGVPGTDTQYF
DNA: TGTGCCAGCAACCTCATAGGACTAGCGGGGGTGCCGGGCACAGATACGCAGTATTTT

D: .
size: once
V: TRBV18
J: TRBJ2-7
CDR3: CASSPLISRYGDEQYF
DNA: TGTGCCAGCTCACCTCTAATCTCCCGATACGGGGACGAGCAGTACTTC

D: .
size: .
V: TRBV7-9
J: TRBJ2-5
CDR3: CASSLVEEGQETQYF
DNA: TGTGCCAGCAGCTTGGTAGAGGAGGGTCAAGAGACCCAGTACTTC

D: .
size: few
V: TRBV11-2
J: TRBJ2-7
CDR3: CASSSSGSEQYF
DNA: TGTGCCAGCAGCTCCTCGGGAAGCGAGCAGTACTTC

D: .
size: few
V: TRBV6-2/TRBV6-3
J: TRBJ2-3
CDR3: CASSYPLWGMADTQYF
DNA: TGTGCCAGCAGTTACCCCCTGTGGGGAATGGCAGATACGCAGTATTTT

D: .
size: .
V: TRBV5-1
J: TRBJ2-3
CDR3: CASSSGGHGDTQYF
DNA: TGCGCCAGCAGCTCCGGAGGCCATGGGGATACGCAGTATTTT

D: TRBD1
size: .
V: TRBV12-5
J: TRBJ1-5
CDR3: CASGLVAGQGVYSNQPQHF
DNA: TGTGCTAGTGGTTTGGTAGCGGGACAGGGAGTTTACAGCAATCAGCCCCAGCATTTT

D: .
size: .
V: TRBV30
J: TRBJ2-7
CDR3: CAWSVADLYEQYF
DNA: TGTGCCTGGAGTGTCGCGGACCTCTACGAGCAGTACTTC

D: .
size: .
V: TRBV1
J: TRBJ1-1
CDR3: CTSSHGGGANTEAFF
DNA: TGCACCAGCAGCCATGGTGGGGGCGCGAACACTGAAGCTTTCTTT

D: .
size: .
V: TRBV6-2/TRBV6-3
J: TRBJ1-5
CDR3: CASSRADQGQPQHF
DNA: TGTGCCAGCAGTCGGGCCGATCAGGGCCAGCCCCAGCATTTT

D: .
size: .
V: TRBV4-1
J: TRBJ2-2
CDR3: CASSQERTAITGELFF
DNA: TGCGCCAGCAGCCAAGAGAGGACAGCTATCACCGGGGAGCTGTTTTTT

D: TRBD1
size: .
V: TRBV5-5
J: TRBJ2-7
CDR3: CASSRQGTDKYEQYF
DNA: TGTGCCAGCAGCCGACAGGGAACCGACAAGTACGAGCAGTACTTC

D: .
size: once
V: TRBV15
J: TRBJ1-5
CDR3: CATSTNLVGGIRNQPQHF
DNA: TGTGCCACCAGTACGAACCTAGTGGGGGGAATACGCAATCAGCCCCAGCATTTT

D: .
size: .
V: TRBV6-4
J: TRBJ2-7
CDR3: CASSVVGIHEQYF
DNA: TGTGCCAGCAGTGTCGTGGGTATCCACGAGCAGTACTTC

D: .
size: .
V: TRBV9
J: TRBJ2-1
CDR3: CASSVLGDSYNEQFF
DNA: TGTGCCAGCAGCGTACTAGGGGATTCCTACAATGAGCAGTTCTTC

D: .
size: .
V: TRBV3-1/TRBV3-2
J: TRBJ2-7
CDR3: CASSHMTPYEQYF
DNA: TGTGCCAGCAGCCATATGACTCCCTACGAGCAGTACTTC

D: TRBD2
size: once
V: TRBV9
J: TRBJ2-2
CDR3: CASSVGLALNTGELFF
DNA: TGTGCCAGCAGCGTAGGACTAGCCCTCAACACCGGGGAGCTGTTTTTT

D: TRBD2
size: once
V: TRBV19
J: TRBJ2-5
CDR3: CASSMVTSGRVERETQYF
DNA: TGTGCCAGTAGTATGGTGACTAGCGGGAGGGTCGAGCGGGAGACCCAGTACTTC

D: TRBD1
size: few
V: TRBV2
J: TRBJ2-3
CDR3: CASGQDTDTQYF
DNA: TGTGCCAGCGGACAGGACACAGATACGCAGTATTTT

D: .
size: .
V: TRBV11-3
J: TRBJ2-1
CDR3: CASSLDYGGGEQFF
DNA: TGTGCCAGCAGCTTAGATTATGGGGGAGGTGAGCAGTTCTTC

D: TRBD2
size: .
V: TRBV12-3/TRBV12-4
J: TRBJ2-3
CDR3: CASSLRGTDTQYF
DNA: TGTGCCAGCAGTTTGCGGGGGACCGATACGCAGTATTTT

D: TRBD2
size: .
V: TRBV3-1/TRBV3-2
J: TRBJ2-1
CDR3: CASSNGGAYNEQFF
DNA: TGTGCCAGCAGCAACGGGGGGGCCTACAATGAGCAGTTCTTC

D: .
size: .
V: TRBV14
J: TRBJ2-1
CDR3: CASSQEGYPWDEQFF
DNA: TGTGCCAGCAGCCAAGAGGGGTATCCGTGGGATGAGCAGTTCTTC

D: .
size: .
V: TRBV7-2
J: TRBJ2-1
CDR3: CASSLEMGRELNEQFF
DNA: TGTGCCAGCAGCTTAGAAATGGGACGAGAACTCAATGAGCAGTTCTTC

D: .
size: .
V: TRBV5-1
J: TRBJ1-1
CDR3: CASSQTTGGNTEAFF
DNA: TGCGCCAGCAGCCAAACTACAGGAGGGAACACTGAAGCTTTCTTT

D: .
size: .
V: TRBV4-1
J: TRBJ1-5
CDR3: CASSQGRGARNQPQHF
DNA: TGCGCCAGCAGCCAAGGCAGGGGTGCCCGCAATCAGCCCCAGCATTTT

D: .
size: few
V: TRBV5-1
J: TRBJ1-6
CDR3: CASSLLLRNSPLHF
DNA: TGCGCCAGCAGCTTGCTTCTAAGGAATTCACCCCTCCACTTT

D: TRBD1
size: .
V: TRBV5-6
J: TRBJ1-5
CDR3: CASSLWGQGHQPQHF
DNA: TGTGCCAGCAGCTTGTGGGGACAGGGGCATCAGCCCCAGCATTTT

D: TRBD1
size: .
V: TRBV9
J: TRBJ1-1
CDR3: CASSVGQGTEAFF
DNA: TGTGCCAGCAGCGTAGGACAGGGGACTGAAGCTTTCTTT

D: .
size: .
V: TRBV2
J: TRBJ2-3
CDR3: CASRTAIDTQYF
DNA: TGTGCCAGTAGGACTGCAATCGATACGCAGTATTTT

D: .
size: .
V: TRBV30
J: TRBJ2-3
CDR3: CAWSVLGFLTDTQYF
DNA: TGTGCCTGGAGTGTACTCGGGTTTCTCACAGATACGCAGTATTTT

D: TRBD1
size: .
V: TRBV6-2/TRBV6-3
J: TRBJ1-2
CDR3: CASSDGSGQGSYGYTF
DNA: TGTGCCAGCAGTGACGGATCGGGACAGGGATCATATGGCTACACCTTC

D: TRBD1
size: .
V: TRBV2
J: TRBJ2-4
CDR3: CASRTDRVRNIQYF
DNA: TGTGCCAGCAGAACCGACAGGGTCCGCAACATTCAGTACTTC

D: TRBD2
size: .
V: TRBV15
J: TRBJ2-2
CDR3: CATSRSRGGGSGELFF
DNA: TGTGCCACCAGCAGAAGTCGGGGGGGTGGGTCCGGGGAGCTGTTTTTT

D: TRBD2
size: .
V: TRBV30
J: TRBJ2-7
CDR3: CAWSLWGGYEQYF
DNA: TGTGCCTGGAGTCTCTGGGGGGGCTACGAGCAGTACTTC

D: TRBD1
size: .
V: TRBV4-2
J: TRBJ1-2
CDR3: CASSQAGGDGYTF
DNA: TGTGCCAGCAGCCAAGCAGGGGGGGATGGCTACACCTTC